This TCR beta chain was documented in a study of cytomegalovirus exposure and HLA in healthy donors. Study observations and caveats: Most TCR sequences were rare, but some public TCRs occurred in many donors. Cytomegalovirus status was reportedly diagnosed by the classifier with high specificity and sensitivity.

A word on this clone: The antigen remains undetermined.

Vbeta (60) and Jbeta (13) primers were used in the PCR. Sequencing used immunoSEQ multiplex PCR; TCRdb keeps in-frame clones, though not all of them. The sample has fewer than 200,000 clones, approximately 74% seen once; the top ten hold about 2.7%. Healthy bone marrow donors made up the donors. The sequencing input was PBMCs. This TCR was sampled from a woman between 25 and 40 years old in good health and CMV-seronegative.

CDR3 sequence reads: CASYESSGYTF. The CDR3 DNA follows: TGTGCCAGTTATGAGAGTAGTGGCTACACCTTC. The chain is built from TRBV25-1 and TRBJ1-2; D gene ambiguous. This CDR3 comprises 11 residues. Germline CDR1 is MGHDK and CDR2 is SYGVNS. The V end was cut by 9 bases, the J end by 7 bases, with 12 bases between.